This entry is about one T cell receptor beta chain. The protocol was immunoSEQ multiplex PCR, while the TCRdb copy is restricted to in-frame clones and leaves out a portion. Of about 220,000 clones in the sample, 65% to 85% were seen once. The germline V and J ends were trimmed by 1 base and 2 bases, with 9 bases remaining between them. Germline V gene sequence: CDR1 SGHVS, CDR2 FNYEAQ. The length of the CDR3 is 15 residues. The record originates from a study of blood T cell repertoires in COVID-19. For the study at large: The study drew acute and convalescent COVID-19 samples from the United States, Italy and Spain. T cells, B-cell-depleted T cells, or PBMCs provided the cDNA or gDNA that served as material.

Sequencing input: peripheral blood. The clonotype originates from a woman between 45 and 60 years old with acute or convalescent COVID-19. This chain uses TRBV7-6 with TRBJ2-1; D is uncertain. The CDR3 spells CASSLVGQTYNEQFF. DNA of the CDR3: TGTGCCAGCAGCTTAGTGGGCCAAACCTACAATGAGCAGTTCTTC.